Shown below are 10 T cell receptor beta chains from a single sample sequenced in a study of breast tumors, draining lymph nodes, adjacent tissues. Samples came from axillary lymph nodes draining the breast cancer. TCRdb re-derived calls from the multiplex PCR reads in MiXCR, one entry per CDR3 protein. This table has over 200,000 distinct CDR3 sequences, about 30% appearing once. The sample consisted of axillary lymph node tissue. Receptors were obtained from a female donor with breast cancer. Some clones in this sample may be carry-over from other donors' samples.

This clonotype appeared a few times. One base away lies a much larger clone, so this may be a sequencing read error. This sequence joins TRBV5-1 and TRBJ2-1, with a weak D call TRBD1 (6 bases). The CDR3 loop spans 13 amino acids. CDR1 and CDR2 from the germline V gene are SGHRS and YFSETQ. The CDR3 reads CASSSLQGDDQFF. CDR3 nucleotide sequence: TGCGCCAGCAGCTCCCTACAGGGCGATGACCAGTTCTTC.

Ten or more counts support this clonotype. This sequence joins TRBV3-1 and TRBJ2-3; TRBD2 matches 7 bases. Germline values: CDR1 LGHDT, CDR2 YNNKEL (reference sequence). The CDR3 spans 14 residues. Trimming took 3 bases from V and 7 from J; bases not matched to a gene: 7. This CDR3 is CASSQAGVTNTQYF. CDR3 in DNA: TGTGCCAGCAGCCAGGCGGGAGTAACGAATACGCAGTATTTT.

This sequence joins TRBV7-2 and TRBJ2-3, with 8 bases fitting TRBD1. Germline-derived CDR1 and CDR2 are SGHTA and FQGNSA. V gave up 4 bases and J gave up 6 bases; unmatched junction bases: 3. The CDR3 runs 13 residues. The DNA of the CDR3 is TGTGCCAGCAGCTCCCGGGACAGGGATACGCAGTATTTT. Its protein is CASSSRDRDTQYF.

This clonotype was counted ten times or more. The genes are TRBV30 and TRBJ2-3, with D possibly being TRBD2 (6 bases). CDR3 length: 13 residues. Germline V gives CDR1 GTSNPN, CDR2 SVGIG (reference sequence). Trimming removed 5 bases at V and 5 bases at J, with 14 bases between. The CDR3 loop reads CAWVHGGGDTQYF. The CDR3, as DNA: TGTGCCTGGGTCCACGGGGGTGGAGATACGCAGTATTTT.

This clonotype was detected many times. The J gene is TRBJ2-7, the V gene TRBV5-1, with 9 bases identical to TRBD1. The CDR3 totals 19 residues. Germline V gene sequence: CDR1 SGHRS, CDR2 YFSETQ. V lost 1 base, J lost 0 bases, and 14 bases stayed unmatched. This CDR3 is CASSLSSSRDRAVSYEQYF. For the CDR3, the DNA is TGCGCCAGCAGCTTGAGTTCCTCCCGGGACAGGGCCGTCTCCTACGAGCAGTACTTC.

This clonotype was detected ten times or more. An end of the junction differs from the germline gene, which may be a read error. The V and J genes are TRBV7-8 and TRBJ2-7; TRBD2 matches 12 bases. The CDR3 has 17 amino acids. Germline values: CDR1 SGHVS, CDR2 FQNEAQ. The CDR3 DNA is TGTGCCAGCAGTCTTTCTAGCGGGAGGGCCGGTCGGGACGAGCAGTGCTTC. It is translated as CASSLSSGRAGRDEQCF.

This sequence joins TRBV5-4 and TRBJ2-1, with unresolved D. CDR1 and CDR2 (germline): SGHNT, YYREEE (reference sequence). Deletions cut 4 bases from V and 8 bases from J, with 16 bases between. This CDR3 comprises 14 residues. CDR3 residues: CASSPYEGRHEQFF. DNA for the CDR3: TGTGCCAGCAGCCCATACGAAGGACGTCATGAGCAGTTCTTC.

This clonotype was observed a handful of times. The CDR3 spells CASSLVGKVYTEAFF. The DNA of the CDR3 is TGTGCCAGCAGCTTGGTAGGGAAGGTGTACACTGAAGCTTTCTTT. The V call is TRBV5-6, the J call TRBJ1-1; D is ambiguous. CDR3 length equals 15 residues. Germline V gene sequence: CDR1 SGHDT, CDR2 YYEEEE. Trimming stripped 0 bases from V and 3 bases from J, with 12 bases between. Drawing the rest from reference TRBV5-6 and TRBJ1-1, the complete variable domain is DAGVTQSPTHLIKTRGQQVTLRCSPKSGHDTVSWYQQALGQGPQFIFQYYEEEERQRGNFPDRFSGHQFPNYSSELNVNALLLGDSALYLCASSLVGKVYTEAFFGQGTRLTVV.

This clonotype was seen many times. V and J are TRBV30 and TRBJ2-7, with D uncertain. The CDR3 length is 12 residues. V gave up 1 base and J gave up 4 bases, with 8 bases separating them. The germline gives CDR1 GTSNPN, CDR2 SVGIG (reference sequence). CDR3 in DNA: TGTGCCTGGAGTGACGCCGGATACGAGCAGTACTTC. Its translation is CAWSDAGYEQYF.

The chain uses TRBV19 and TRBJ2-5; 8 nucleotides agree with TRBD2. J gave up 7 bases and V 8 bases, and 18 bases lay outside the gene matches. Looked up from germline, CDR1 is LNHDA and CDR2 is SQIVND (reference sequence). The CDR3 spans 16 residues. The DNA of the CDR3 is TGTGCCAGTTGGACACCTTTGGGGAAAACTAGCGGGACCCAGTACTTC. Translating gives CASWTPLGKTSGTQYF.